The rows below give T cell receptor beta chains drawn from one sample of a study of cytomegalovirus exposure and HLA in healthy donors. Only in-frame clones appear in the TCRdb table, and some are missing; sequencing was by immunoSEQ multiplex PCR. The repertoire has 100,000 to 150,000 clones, roughly 85% of them found once; the top ten carry around 3.5%. The sample was PBMCs. Receptors were obtained from a woman aged 40 to 50 in good health and CMV-seropositive. CDR3s include the opening cysteine and the closing phenylalanine or tryptophan. Fields, in order: V gene, J gene, D gene, clone size, CDR3 DNA, CDR3 protein. A D gene is named only where the DNA matches it firmly. Clone size, where shown, is once, few, many, or a class for clones that have expanded.

TRBV2	TRBJ2-7	TRBD2	.	TGTGCCAGCAGTGGTCCGCTAGCGGGAGCACCCTACGAGCAGTACTTC	CASSGPLAGAPYEQYF
TRBV25-1	TRBJ1-3	.	.	TGTGCCAGCAGTTTCGGCGGCGGAAACACCATATATTTT	CASSFGGGNTIYF
TRBV19	TRBJ1-2	.	.	TGTGCCAGTAGTATAGTTCCTCCGGGCTCTCCGAGGGACTATGGCTACACCTTC	CASSIVPPGSPRDYGYTF
TRBV6-6	TRBJ2-1	.	.	TGTGCCAGCAGGCTACGGTATCCGGGGGAGCAGTTCTTC	CASRLRYPGEQFF
TRBV5-1	TRBJ1-1	.	.	TGCGCCAGCAGCTTTACAGGGTCCTCTGAAGCTTTCTTT	CASSFTGSSEAFF
TRBV30	TRBJ2-3	TRBD1	.	TGTGCCTGGGGATTCCGGGACAGGTTCAAGAATACGCAGTATTTT	CAWGFRDRFKNTQYF
TRBV6-1	TRBJ2-1	TRBD2	.	TGTGCCAGCAGTGTCCTTGGCGGGAGGGCCAGTGAGCAGTTCTTC	CASSVLGGRASEQFF
TRBV7-9	TRBJ1-2	TRBD1	once	TGTGCCAGCAGCTTAAATTCAATGGGACAGTTTTATGGCTACACCTTC	CASSLNSMGQFYGYTF
TRBV18	TRBJ2-2	.	.	TGTGCCAGCTCACCCTCGGGACTCGGAGAGGGCGGGGAGCTGTTTTTT	CASSPSGLGEGGELFF
TRBV6-5	TRBJ2-7	TRBD2	few	TGTGCCAGCAGTTACGGGACTAGCACCTACGAGCAGTACTTC	CASSYGTSTYEQYF
TRBV2	TRBJ1-3	.	.	TGTGCCAGCAGTGAAGGGTCACTGACGCGGGGAAACACCATATATTTT	CASSEGSLTRGNTIYF
TRBV6-5	TRBJ1-1	.	.	TGTGCCAGCAGTTATGAAGCGGGCACTGAAGCTTTCTTT	CASSYEAGTEAFF
TRBV7-3	TRBJ2-7	TRBD2	.	TGTGCCAGCAGCGCGGGACTAGCGGGAATCTACGAGCAGTACTTC	CASSAGLAGIYEQYF
TRBV7-2	TRBJ1-2	TRBD1	.	TGTGCCAGCAGCTCAGGCGGACAGGGGGCCCACTATGGCTACACCTTC	CASSSGGQGAHYGYTF
TRBV29-1	TRBJ2-2	TRBD2	.	TGCAGCGGGGGGGTAGCGGGAAATGCGGACACCGGGGAGCTGTTTTTT	CSGGVAGNADTGELFF
TRBV6-1	TRBJ1-2	.	.	TGTGCCAGCAGCAGGGCAGATAACTATGGCTACACCTTC	CASSRADNYGYTF
TRBV9	TRBJ2-3	.	.	TGTGCCAGCAGCCCGAGCCCGAGGGATACGCAGTATTTT	CASSPSPRDTQYF
TRBV9	TRBJ1-6	.	.	TGTGCCAGCAAGAGGGGGGGGCCGGACTATAATTCACCCCTCCACTTT	CASKRGGPDYNSPLHF
TRBV19	TRBJ2-2	.	.	TGTGCCAGTAGTCCCTGGGTGGGCGGGTCCTCCACCGGGGAGCTGTTTTTT	CASSPWVGGSSTGELFF
TRBV6-5	TRBJ2-7	TRBD2	.	TGTGCCAGCAGCCCCAGGCCGGGACTAGTCGGCGAGCAGTACTTC	CASSPRPGLVGEQYF
TRBV27	TRBJ2-1	TRBD2	.	TGTGCCAGCAGTACACAAGCGGGGAGAGTAAATGAGCAGTTCTTC	CASSTQAGRVNEQFF
TRBV2	TRBJ2-7	TRBD2	.	TGTGCCAGCGGCGGGAGGGGGAACGAGCAGTACTTC	CASGGRGNEQYF
TRBV5-1	TRBJ2-3	.	.	TGCGCCAGCAGCCCACAAGGCAGGGCTTGGGGCACAGATACGCAGTATTTT	CASSPQGRAWGTDTQYF
TRBV15	TRBJ1-1	TRBD1	.	TGTGCCACCAGCCCAGACAGGGGGCTGAACACTGAAGCTTTCTTT	CATSPDRGLNTEAFF
TRBV15	TRBJ1-5	TRBD1	.	TGTGCCACCAGCAGAGAAGAACAGGGGATTGAGCCCCAGCATTTT	CATSREEQGIEPQHF
TRBV7-3	TRBJ1-4	TRBD1	.	TGTGCCAGCAGCTTAACAGGGGGCCGGAATGAAAAACTGTTTTTT	CASSLTGGRNEKLFF
TRBV6-5	TRBJ2-1	TRBD2	.	TGTGCCAGCACTCAGGGCCTAGCGGGAGATGAGCAGTTCTTC	CASTQGLAGDEQFF
TRBV5-1	TRBJ1-2	.	.	TGCGCCAGCAGCTTGGGTCAGGGCTACACCTTC	CASSLGQGYTF
TRBV4-3	TRBJ1-1	TRBD1	.	TGCGCCAGCAGCTTCAGGGGGGCTGAAGCTTTCTTT	CASSFRGAEAFF
TRBV9	TRBJ2-1	TRBD1	.	TGTGCCAGCAGCGTAGCTGGACAGGGGTTGAATGAGCAGTTCTTC	CASSVAGQGLNEQFF
TRBV21-1	TRBJ2-2	.	.	TGTGCCAGCAGCAAAAGGTTCGCGACTAGCGGTCATACCGGGGAGCTGTTTTTT	CASSKRFATSGHTGELFF
TRBV10-1	TRBJ2-2	TRBD2	.	TGCGCCAGCAGTCGGGTGGCGGGAGAGGAGGGCGGGGAGCTGTTTTTT	CASSRVAGEEGGELFF
TRBV2	TRBJ2-3	TRBD2	.	TGTGCCAGCAGTGAAATAGCGGGAGGAACAGATACGCAGTATTTT	CASSEIAGGTDTQYF
TRBV27	TRBJ2-1	TRBD2	.	TGTGCCAGTTGGACTAGCGGGAGCTCCTACAATGAGCAGTTCTTC	CASWTSGSSYNEQFF
TRBV7-3	TRBJ2-3	TRBD2	.	TGTGCCAGCAGCTTAACGCGCGGGAGCGCCTCAGATACGCAGTATTTT	CASSLTRGSASDTQYF
TRBV6-4	TRBJ2-1	.	few	TGTGCCAGCAGCCCTAGCGAGTACAATGAGCAGTTCTTC	CASSPSEYNEQFF
TRBV9	TRBJ2-1	.	once	TGTGCCAGCAGCGCCCTTAGTCGCGGGGTCTCCTACAATGAGCAGTTCTTC	CASSALSRGVSYNEQFF